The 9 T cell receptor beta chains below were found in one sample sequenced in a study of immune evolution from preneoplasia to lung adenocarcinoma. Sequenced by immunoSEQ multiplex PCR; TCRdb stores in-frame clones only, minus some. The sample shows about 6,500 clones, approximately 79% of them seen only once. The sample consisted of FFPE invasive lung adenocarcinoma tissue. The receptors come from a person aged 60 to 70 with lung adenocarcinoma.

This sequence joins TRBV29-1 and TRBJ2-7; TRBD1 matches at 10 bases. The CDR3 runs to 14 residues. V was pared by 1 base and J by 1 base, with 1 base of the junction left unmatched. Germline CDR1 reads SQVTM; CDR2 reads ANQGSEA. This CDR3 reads CSVEGTGGSYEQYF. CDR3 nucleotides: TGCAGCGTTGAAGGGACAGGGGGATCCTACGAGCAGTACTTC.

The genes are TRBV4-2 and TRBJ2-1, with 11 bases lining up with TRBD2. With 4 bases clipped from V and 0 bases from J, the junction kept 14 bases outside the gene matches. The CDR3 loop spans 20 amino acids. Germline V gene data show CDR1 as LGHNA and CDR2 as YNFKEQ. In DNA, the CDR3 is TGTGCCAGCAGCCTCCTAGCGGGAGGAGGGGGCGAGAGCTCCTACAATGAGCAGTTCTTC. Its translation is CASSLLAGGGGESSYNEQFF.

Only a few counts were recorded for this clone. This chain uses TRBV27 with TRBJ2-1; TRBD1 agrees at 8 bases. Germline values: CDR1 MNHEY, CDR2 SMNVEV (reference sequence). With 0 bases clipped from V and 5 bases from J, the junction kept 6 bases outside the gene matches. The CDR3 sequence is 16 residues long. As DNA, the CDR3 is TGTGCCAGCAGTTTATCCGGGACAGGAGCCAACAATGAGCAGTTCTTC. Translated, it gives CASSLSGTGANNEQFF.

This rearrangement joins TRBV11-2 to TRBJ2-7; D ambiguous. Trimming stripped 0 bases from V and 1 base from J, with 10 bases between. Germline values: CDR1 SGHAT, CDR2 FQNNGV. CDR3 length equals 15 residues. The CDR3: CASSLDRRHSYEQYF. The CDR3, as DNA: TGTGCCAGCAGCTTAGATCGGAGACATTCCTACGAGCAGTACTTC.

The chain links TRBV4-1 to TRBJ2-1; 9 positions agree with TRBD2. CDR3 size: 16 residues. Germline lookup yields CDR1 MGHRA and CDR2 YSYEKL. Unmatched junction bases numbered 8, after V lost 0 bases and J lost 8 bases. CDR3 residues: CASSQETSGALHEQFF. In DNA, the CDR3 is TGCGCCAGCAGCCAAGAGACTAGCGGAGCTCTCCATGAGCAGTTCTTC.

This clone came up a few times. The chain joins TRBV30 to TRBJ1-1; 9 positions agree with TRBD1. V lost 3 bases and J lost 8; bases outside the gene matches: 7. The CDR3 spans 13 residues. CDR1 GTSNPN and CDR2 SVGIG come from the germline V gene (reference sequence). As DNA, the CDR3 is TGTGCCTGGAGCCAGGGACAGGGCTCCGAAGCTTTCTTT. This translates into CAWSQGQGSEAFF.

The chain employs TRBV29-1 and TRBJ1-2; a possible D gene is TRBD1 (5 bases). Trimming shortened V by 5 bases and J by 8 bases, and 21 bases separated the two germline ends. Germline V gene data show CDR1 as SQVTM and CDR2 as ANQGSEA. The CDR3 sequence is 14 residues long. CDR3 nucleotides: TGCAGCGTTCCCCCCCCGGGGCCATATGGAGGCTACACCTTC. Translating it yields CSVPPPGPYGGYTF.

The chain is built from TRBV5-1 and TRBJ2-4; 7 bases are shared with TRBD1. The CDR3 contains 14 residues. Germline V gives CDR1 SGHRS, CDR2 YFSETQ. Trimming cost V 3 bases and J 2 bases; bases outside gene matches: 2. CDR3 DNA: TGCGCCAGCAGCTCGGACAGGTCCAAAAACATTCAGTACTTC. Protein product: CASSSDRSKNIQYF. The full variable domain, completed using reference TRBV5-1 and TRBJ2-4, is KAGVTQTPRYLIKTRGQQVTLSCSPISGHRSVSWYQQTPGQGLQFLFEYFSETQRNKGNFPGRFSGRQFSNSRSEMNVSTLELGDSALYLCASSSDRSKNIQYFGAGTRLSVL.

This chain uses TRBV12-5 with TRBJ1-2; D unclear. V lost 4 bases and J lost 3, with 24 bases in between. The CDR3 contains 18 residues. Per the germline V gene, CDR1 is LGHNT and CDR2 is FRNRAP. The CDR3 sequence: CASGSPDGAPSSYYGYTF. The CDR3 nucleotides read TGTGCTAGTGGTTCCCCCGATGGAGCACCTTCCTCTTACTATGGCTACACCTTC.